These T cell receptor beta chains were read from a single sample in a study of shared clonotypes between healthy human individuals. Libraries were prepared by immunoSEQ multiplex PCR; TCRdb keeps only in-frame clonotypes and omits some of them. The data contain roughly 2.2 million clones, 85% to 95% of them singletons. Sequenced: naive CD4+ T cells from PBMCs. The origin of the receptors is a man aged 18 to 35 in good health. Some clones in this sample may be carry-over from other donors' samples. The CDR3 runs from the conserved cysteine through the conserved F or W. Each record gives: clone size, J gene, V gene, D gene, CDR3 protein, CDR3 DNA. The D gene is left open where the match is weak. The size entry is marked missing in some rows and otherwise reads once, few, many or a size class.

>NA|TRBJ2-1|TRBV4-1|TRBD2
CASSQVSSSGAYNEQFF
TGCGCCAGCAGCCAAGTATCGTCCAGCGGGGCTTACAATGAGCAGTTCTTC
>NA|TRBJ1-2|TRBV6-1|NA
CASSEALQGYGYTF
TGTGCCAGCAGTGAAGCGCTTCAGGGCTATGGCTACACCTTC
>NA|TRBJ1-4|TRBV28|TRBD1
CASSLTGHEKLFF
TGTGCCAGCAGTTTGACAGGGCATGAAAAACTGTTTTTT
>once|TRBJ2-1|TRBV10-3|TRBD2
CAISARGSAYEQFF
TGTGCCATCAGTGCGCGCGGGAGTGCCTATGAGCAGTTCTTC
>NA|TRBJ2-7|TRBV14|NA
CASSPPGPQELYEQYF
TGTGCCAGCAGTCCCCCGGGACCCCAGGAGCTCTACGAGCAGTACTTC
>NA|TRBJ2-5|TRBV7-2|TRBD2
CATLFAGVRETQYF
TGTGCCACCCTGTTTGCGGGAGTGCGAGAGACCCAGTACTTC
>NA|TRBJ2-5|TRBV5-1|TRBD1
CASSIAGTGLETQYF
TGCGCCAGCAGCATCGCCGGGACAGGGTTGGAGACCCAGTACTTC
>NA|TRBJ2-5|TRBV19|TRBD1
CALAGQGARETQYF
TGTGCCTTGGCGGGTCAGGGGGCACGGGAGACCCAGTACTTC
>NA|TRBJ2-3|TRBV6-4|NA
CASSVAGTLDTQYF
TGTGCCAGCAGTGTCGCCGGGACCCTAGATACGCAGTATTTT
>NA|TRBJ1-1|TRBV4-2|NA
CASSQVGGGTEAFF
TGTGCCAGCAGCCAAGTCGGAGGGGGTACTGAAGCTTTCTTT
>NA|TRBJ2-5|TRBV5-1|TRBD1
CASSPGQRRETQYF
TGCGCCAGCAGCCCGGGACAGAGAAGGGAGACCCAGTACTTC
>once|TRBJ2-5|TRBV5-4|NA
CASSFGSGDQETQYF
TGTGCCAGCAGCTTCGGTTCAGGAGACCAAGAGACCCAGTACTTC
>NA|TRBJ2-2|TRBV2|TRBD2
CASSFRTSGLAGELFF
TGTGCCAGCAGTTTCAGGACTAGCGGGTTGGCCGGGGAGCTGTTTTTT
>NA|TRBJ2-5|TRBV6-5|NA
CASSYARGRQTQYF
TGTGCCAGCAGTTACGCTCGGGGGAGACAGACCCAGTACTTC
>NA|TRBJ2-7|TRBV14|NA
CASSPSRQRTPYEQYF
TGTGCCAGCAGCCCCTCAAGACAGCGGACCCCATACGAGCAGTACTTC
>NA|TRBJ2-7|TRBV6-5|NA
CASRNWDGEQYF
TGTGCCAGCAGGAACTGGGACGGCGAGCAGTACTTC
>NA|TRBJ2-3|TRBV18|NA
CASSPAGARRTDTQYF
TGTGCCAGCTCACCCGCCGGGGCCAGGAGAACAGATACGCAGTATTTT
>NA|TRBJ2-2|TRBV7-8|TRBD2
CASFNGRAGELFF
TGTGCCAGCTTTAACGGGAGGGCCGGGGAGCTGTTTTTT
>NA|TRBJ1-6|TRBV7-9|NA
CASSLDPGSSPLHF
TGTGCCAGCAGCTTAGATCCGGGGAGTTCACCCCTCCACTTT
>NA|TRBJ1-1|TRBV6-5|NA
CASSYRYGGYTEAFF
TGTGCCAGCAGTTACCGGTACGGGGGCTATACTGAAGCTTTCTTT
>NA|TRBJ2-7|TRBV10-3|NA
CAIRDGQTYEQYF
TGTGCCATCAGGGACGGACAAACCTACGAGCAGTACTTC
>NA|TRBJ2-1|TRBV13|NA
CASSPRWGRNEQFF
TGTGCCAGCAGCCCTCGATGGGGACGGAATGAGCAGTTCTTC
>NA|TRBJ2-5|TRBV14|TRBD1
CASSYGQGPWETQYF
TGTGCCAGCAGTTACGGACAGGGACCATGGGAGACCCAGTACTTC
>NA|TRBJ1-2|TRBV19|TRBD1
CASSPWEGADGYTF
TGTGCCAGTAGCCCTTGGGAGGGGGCGGATGGCTACACCTTC
>NA|TRBJ2-5|TRBV7-2|NA
CASSTPNVGETQYF
TGTGCCAGCAGCACCCCGAACGTGGGAGAGACCCAGTACTTC
>NA|TRBJ2-3|TRBV28|TRBD1
CASSFAGGRGDTQYF
TGTGCCAGCAGTTTTGCAGGGGGCCGGGGAGATACGCAGTATTTT
>NA|TRBJ2-1|TRBV5-1|NA
CASSNMAGSYNEQFF
TGCGCCAGCAGCAATATGGCGGGGTCTTACAATGAGCAGTTCTTC
>NA|TRBJ1-2|TRBV27|TRBD1
CASGDRVGLDGYTF
TGTGCCAGCGGGGACAGGGTGGGCCTTGATGGCTACACCTTC
>NA|TRBJ2-7|TRBV28|TRBD2
CASSLGLAGGNPGSYEQYF
TGTGCCAGCAGTCTAGGACTAGCGGGAGGTAATCCCGGCTCCTACGAGCAGTACTTC
>few|TRBJ1-2|TRBV4-3|NA
CASIRNYGYTF
TGCGCCAGCATTCGGAACTATGGCTACACCTTC
>NA|TRBJ1-4|TRBV6-1|NA
CASSEGAAGEEKLFF
TGTGCCAGCAGTGAAGGGGCGGCGGGTGAGGAAAAACTGTTTTTT
>once|TRBJ2-7|TRBV18|TRBD2
CASSPQRTSGYEQYF
TGTGCCAGCTCACCACAAAGAACTAGCGGCTACGAGCAGTACTTC
>NA|TRBJ1-1|TRBV19|TRBD1
CASSIGGQGALRAFF
TGTGCCAGTAGTATTGGGGGTCAGGGGGCCCTTCGAGCTTTCTTT
>NA|TRBJ2-7|TRBV4-1|NA
CASSQSTVRLSYEQYF
TGCGCCAGCAGCCAATCGACCGTAAGGCTCTCCTACGAGCAGTACTTC
>NA|TRBJ2-3|TRBV7-9|TRBD1
CASSSGQGAPGTQYF
TGTGCCAGCAGCTCGGGACAGGGGGCCCCGGGTACGCAGTATTTT
>NA|TRBJ2-7|TRBV28|TRBD2
CASIGLAGNYEQYF
TGTGCCAGCATCGGGCTAGCGGGAAACTACGAGCAGTACTTC
>once|TRBJ2-1|TRBV28|NA
CASRIGRSYNEQFF
TGTGCCAGTCGTATAGGCCGGTCCTACAATGAGCAGTTCTTC
>NA|TRBJ2-7|TRBV29-1|TRBD2
CSVATVLADVEQYF
TGCAGCGTCGCGACGGTACTAGCGGATGTCGAGCAGTACTTC
>NA|TRBJ2-2|TRBV7-2|NA
CASRAPSGRYTGELFF
TGTGCCAGCAGGGCCCCGAGCGGACGTTACACCGGGGAGCTGTTTTTT
>NA|TRBJ1-3|TRBV18|TRBD1
CASSPDRASGNTIYF
TGTGCCAGCTCACCGGACAGGGCCTCTGGAAACACCATATATTTT
>NA|TRBJ1-2|TRBV9|TRBD1
CASSDRDRFYGYTF
TGTGCCAGCAGCGACCGGGACAGGTTCTATGGCTACACCTTC
>NA|TRBJ2-1|TRBV9|TRBD2
CASSLRTSGGSYNEQFF
TGTGCCAGCAGCCTCCGGACTAGCGGAGGCTCCTACAATGAGCAGTTCTTC
>NA|TRBJ2-7|TRBV2|NA
CASRGNTGIDEQYF
TGTGCCAGCAGAGGCAATACAGGGATCGACGAGCAGTACTTC
>NA|TRBJ1-2|TRBV7-9|TRBD1
CASSLSDRELGGYTF
TGTGCCAGCAGCTTGTCGGACAGGGAATTAGGGGGCTACACCTTC
>NA|TRBJ1-2|TRBV7-3|TRBD1
CASSLTGGYGYTF
TGTGCCAGCAGCTTGACAGGGGGTTATGGCTACACCTTC
>NA|TRBJ1-1|TRBV2|NA
CASSDLSPRTEAFF
TGTGCCAGCAGTGACCTGTCTCCGAGGACAGAAGCTTTCTTT
>NA|TRBJ2-1|TRBV28|NA
CASKADSYNEQFF
TGTGCCAGCAAAGCGGATTCCTACAATGAGCAGTTCTTC
>once|TRBJ2-3|TRBV27|NA
CASSLDTQYF
TGTGCCAGCAGTCTAGATACGCAGTATTTT
>NA|TRBJ1-5|TRBV15|NA
CATSNNGRGLYQPQHF
TGTGCCACCAGCAATAACGGCCGAGGGTTATATCAGCCCCAGCATTTT
>once|TRBJ1-5|TRBV5-7|NA
CASSLTESFSNQPQHF
TGTGCCAGCAGCTTGACAGAGTCTTTTAGCAATCAGCCCCAGCATTTT
>NA|TRBJ2-7|TRBV18|TRBD2
CASSPEGTSIPYEQYF
TGTGCCAGCTCACCGGAAGGGACTAGTATTCCCTACGAGCAGTACTTC
>NA|TRBJ2-1|TRBV18|NA
CASSPVRGDNEQFF
TGTGCCAGCTCACCTGTCCGGGGTGACAATGAGCAGTTCTTC